This is a list of T cell receptor beta chains from one sample in a study of T-cell memory formation after mild COVID-19. TCRdb used MiXCR to reprocess the 5' RACE reads, holding one entry per CDR3 protein. This sample carries 65,000 to 95,000 distinct CDR3 sequences, roughly 13% of them seen once, and the ten largest clones take approximately 41%. Sequenced: PBMCs or a T cell subset sorted from them (not recorded which). These receptors were collected from a man aged 18 to 29 who had mild COVID-19 (a few samples of this study predate the infection). Cell type and time point are not known. The CDR3 runs from the conserved cysteine through the conserved F or W. Fields, in order: CDR3 length, V gene, CDR3 protein.

len: 14; v_gene: TRBV27; CDR3aa: CASWLQGRSETQYF
len: 13; v_gene: TRBV12-3/TRBV12-4; CDR3aa: CASSQDRVHEQYF
len: 12; v_gene: TRBV6-5; CDR3aa: CASTGALYEKYF
len: 12; v_gene: TRBV29-1; CDR3aa: CSVETSSYEQYF
len: 15; v_gene: TRBV7-6; CDR3aa: CASSLGGARTDTQYF
len: 14; v_gene: TRBV11-2; CDR3aa: CASSPAQSNQPQHF
len: 15; v_gene: TRBV14; CDR3aa: CASSPGQGAWNEQFF
len: 16; v_gene: TRBV6-5; CDR3aa: CASRSGTGGDNQPQHF
len: 15; v_gene: TRBV12-3/TRBV12-4; CDR3aa: CASSRTSGRVYEQYF
len: 12; v_gene: TRBV6-5; CDR3aa: CASTSTGSPLHF
len: 14; v_gene: TRBV4-1; CDR3aa: CASSRYTGEEGYTF
len: 17; v_gene: TRBV5-1; CDR3aa: CASSSGPPGVAYNEQFF
len: 15; v_gene: TRBV6-2/TRBV6-3; CDR3aa: CASSSPTYRPRTQYF
len: 16; v_gene: TRBV3-1; CDR3aa: CASSQALRGGFNEQFF
len: 13; v_gene: TRBV2; CDR3aa: CASTLSEGPEQYF
len: 15; v_gene: TRBV10-3; CDR3aa: CAISESTENSYGYTF
len: 14; v_gene: TRBV6-5; CDR3aa: CASSLGQGAHGYTF
len: 16; v_gene: TRBV4-3; CDR3aa: CASSHKFRRDFYEQYF
len: 13; v_gene: TRBV7-7; CDR3aa: CASSPDRTNEQFF
len: 14; v_gene: TRBV5-1; CDR3aa: CASSLRGRITEAFF
len: 13; v_gene: TRBV9; CDR3aa: CASSVWGESEQFF
len: 13; v_gene: TRBV20-1; CDR3aa: CSARDIESYEQYF